A selection of T cell receptor beta chains follows, all from one sample in a study of B cell selection in AIRE deficiency. Assay: immunoSEQ multiplex PCR; the TCRdb copy retains only in-frame clones and omits some. The sample consists of some 1,600 clones, just over 85% of them appearing once. The sequenced sample was CD4+CD127+ conventional T cells sorted from PBMCs. These receptor sequences come from a human donor in good health. Each CDR3 is given with its conserved first and last residue. D genes are given only for firm matches. Rows may omit the clone size; those that give it use once, few, many or a size class.

j_call v_call d_call clone_size cdr3_aa cdr3_nt
TRBJ1-1 TRBV5-6 - once CASSRLGVNTEAFF TGTGCCAGCAGTCGTTTGGGGGTTAACACTGAAGCTTTCTTT
TRBJ2-5 TRBV2 TRBD1 - CASRTGGAETQYF TGTGCCAGCAGGACAGGGGGCGCGGAGACCCAGTACTTC
TRBJ2-2 TRBV7-6 TRBD2 - CASRPTSGRVNTGELFF TGTGCCAGCAGACCGACTAGCGGGAGGGTGAACACCGGGGAGCTGTTTTTT
TRBJ1-2 TRBV5-1 - - CASSLESDYGYTF TGCGCCAGCAGCTTGGAGTCAGACTATGGCTACACCTTC
TRBJ1-2 TRBV10-3 TRBD1 - CAISERQGSEGYTF TGTGCCATCAGTGAAAGACAGGGCTCGGAAGGCTACACCTTC
TRBJ2-7 TRBV2 - - CASSKDSSSYEQYF TGTGCCAGCAGTAAGGACTCGAGCTCCTACGAGCAGTACTTC
TRBJ2-7 TRBV6-5 - - CASSSLGGGPSYEQYF TGTGCCAGCAGTTCCCTAGGGGGAGGGCCGTCCTACGAGCAGTACTTC
TRBJ2-1 TRBV11-2 - - CASRPLRGLSNEQFF TGTGCCAGCAGACCTCTGCGGGGTCTGAGCAATGAGCAGTTCTTC
TRBJ2-7 TRBV28 - - CASSLPSPPGEQYF TGTGCCAGCAGTTTACCCAGCCCTCCGGGCGAGCAGTACTTC
TRBJ2-7 TRBV6-5 TRBD2 - CASGSGRASSYEQYF TGTGCCTCCGGAAGCGGGAGGGCTTCCTCCTACGAGCAGTACTTC
TRBJ2-2 TRBV5-5 TRBD1 - CASSRQGKGAGELFF TGTGCCAGCAGCCGACAGGGAAAGGGGGCCGGGGAGCTGTTTTTT
TRBJ1-5 TRBV2 - - CASSDDQPQHF TGTGCCAGCAGTGATGATCAGCCCCAGCATTTT
TRBJ2-7 TRBV21-1 - few CARAGVAFYEQYF TGTGCCAGAGCAGGGGTCGCCTTCTACGAGCAGTACTTC
TRBJ1-5 TRBV5-6 TRBD1 - CASSRLDRGASAWNQPQHF TGTGCCAGCAGCCGATTGGACAGGGGCGCGAGTGCCTGGAATCAGCCCCAGCATTTT
TRBJ2-5 TRBV18 - - CASSPDHLYRPQETQYF TGTGCCAGCTCACCGGACCACCTCTACAGACCGCAAGAGACCCAGTACTTC
TRBJ2-5 TRBV28 - - CASSSLQHGYETQYF TGTGCCAGCAGTTCTCTCCAGCACGGATACGAGACCCAGTACTTC
TRBJ2-1 TRBV15 TRBD2 - CATSRDIGSGRVGPVYNEQFF TGTGCCACCAGCAGAGATATCGGCAGCGGGAGGGTAGGGCCCGTCTACAATGAGCAGTTCTTC
TRBJ1-4 TRBV2 - - CASSPLVATNEKLFF TGTGCCAGCAGTCCCCTCGTTGCAACTAATGAAAAACTGTTTTTT
TRBJ1-2 TRBV7-9 - - CASSLEVRGYGYTF TGTGCCAGCAGCTTAGAAGTTCGGGGCTATGGCTACACCTTC
TRBJ2-7 TRBV28 - - CASSPGIEQYF TGTGCCAGCAGCCCCGGCATCGAGCAGTACTTC
TRBJ2-7 TRBV19 - few CASSIMQGRRDEQYF TGTGCCAGTAGTATAATGCAGGGACGGAGGGACGAGCAGTACTTC
TRBJ2-7 TRBV6-5 - few CASSRGGDYEQYF TGTGCCAGCAGCAGGGGAGGCGACTACGAGCAGTACTTC
TRBJ2-1 TRBV19 - - CASRALSDEQFF TGTGCCAGTAGGGCCCTTTCGGATGAGCAGTTCTTC
TRBJ2-1 TRBV5-1 - once CASSPGGQGYNEQFF TGCGCCAGCAGCCCGGGAGGACAGGGCTACAATGAGCAGTTCTTC
TRBJ2-6 TRBV28 - - CASKWAGANVLTF TGTGCCAGCAAGTGGGCTGGGGCCAACGTCCTGACTTTC
TRBJ2-7 TRBV5-5 - - CASSFGHGGPSYEQYF TGTGCCAGCAGCTTTGGACACGGAGGTCCCTCCTACGAGCAGTACTTC
TRBJ2-5 TRBV7-9 - - CASSRTTQETQYF TGTGCCAGCAGCCGGACAACACAAGAGACCCAGTACTTC
TRBJ2-7 TRBV28 TRBD2 once CASSFVASGAYEQYF TGTGCCAGCAGTTTTGTGGCTAGCGGAGCCTACGAGCAGTACTTC
TRBJ1-3 TRBV28 - - CASSWGGGGLSGNTIYF TGTGCCAGCAGTTGGGGGGGCGGCGGGCTCTCTGGAAACACCATATATTTT
TRBJ2-1 TRBV10-3 - - CAISEYPAAGGEQFF TGTGCCATCAGTGAGTACCCAGCCGCCGGGGGTGAGCAGTTCTTC
TRBJ1-4 TRBV9 - - CASSVALDSWEEKLFF TGTGCCAGCAGCGTAGCTCTGGACAGCTGGGAGGAAAAACTGTTTTTT
TRBJ1-5 TRBV19 - - CASSTDVGVGNQPQHF TGTGCCAGTAGTACGGACGTGGGGGTAGGCAATCAGCCCCAGCATTTT
TRBJ2-3 TRBV19 - - CASSTSGRADTQYF TGTGCCAGTAGTACCTCAGGGAGAGCAGATACGCAGTATTTT
TRBJ2-2 TRBV2 - - CATKDITNTGELFF TGTGCCACCAAAGACATCACGAACACCGGGGAGCTGTTTTTT
TRBJ1-2 TRBV28 TRBD1 - CASSFIVGTGVYGYTF TGTGCCAGCAGTTTCATCGTTGGGACAGGGGTTTATGGCTACACCTTC
TRBJ2-7 TRBV10-2 TRBD2 - CASIWGTTSGSDEQYF TGCGCCAGCATTTGGGGGACGACTAGCGGGAGCGACGAGCAGTACTTC
TRBJ1-2 TRBV25-1 - - CASSATQWFNGYTF TGTGCCAGCAGTGCGACACAGTGGTTTAATGGCTACACCTTC
TRBJ2-2 TRBV5-4 - once CASSLAGTGELFF TGTGCCAGCAGCTTGGCCGGCACCGGGGAGCTGTTTTTT
TRBJ2-5 TRBV20-1 - - CSARLPETQYF TGCAGTGCTAGACTTCCGGAGACCCAGTACTTC
TRBJ2-2 TRBV7-2 - - CASSLGGLASYTGELFF TGTGCCAGCAGCTTAGGAGGGCTAGCGAGCTACACCGGGGAGCTGTTTTTT
TRBJ2-3 TRBV19 - - CASSHEVLLRSTDTQYF TGTGCCAGTAGTCACGAGGTTTTGCTTAGGAGCACAGATACGCAGTATTTT
TRBJ1-1 TRBV18 - once CASSPQVNTEAFF TGTGCCAGCTCACCACAAGTGAACACTGAAGCTTTCTTT
TRBJ2-7 TRBV11-2 - - CASSRRNRDGDEQYF TGTGCCAGCAGTCGGCGAAACAGGGACGGGGACGAGCAGTACTTC
TRBJ1-1 TRBV27 TRBD1 - CASREDRVGTEAFF TGTGCCAGCAGGGAGGACAGGGTAGGGACTGAAGCTTTCTTT
TRBJ2-7 TRBV2 - few CASTEGQGKTNEQYF TGTGCCAGCACCGAGGGGCAGGGAAAGACCAACGAGCAGTACTTC
TRBJ1-1 TRBV2 - - CASSVGTLPGTEAFF TGTGCCAGCAGTGTCGGGACTCTACCCGGCACTGAAGCTTTCTTT
TRBJ1-3 TRBV6-6 - - CASSLDGTTIYF TGTGCCAGCAGCCTGGACGGGACCACCATATATTTT
TRBJ1-1 TRBV6-5 - - CASTKGVMNTEAFF TGTGCCAGCACGAAAGGCGTGATGAACACTGAAGCTTTCTTT
TRBJ2-1 TRBV10-3 TRBD2 - CAISDGEREVSYNEQFF TGTGCCATCAGTGATGGGGAGCGGGAGGTCTCCTACAATGAGCAGTTCTTC
TRBJ1-5 TRBV7-2 - once CASSPGVGQPQHF TGTGCCAGCAGCCCCGGTGTGGGTCAGCCCCAGCATTTT
TRBJ2-7 TRBV9 - - CASSVLSSTPTYEQYF TGTGCCAGCAGCGTCCTTAGTTCGACTCCAACCTACGAGCAGTACTTC
TRBJ2-7 TRBV28 TRBD2 - CASSPTGTSAYEQYF TGTGCCAGCAGCCCCACCGGGACTAGCGCTTACGAGCAGTACTTC
TRBJ2-5 TRBV5-6 - few CASSLAKRETQYF TGTGCCAGCAGCTTAGCCAAGCGGGAGACCCAGTACTTC
TRBJ1-1 TRBV28 TRBD1 - CASSSPGTGNTEAFF TGTGCCAGCAGTTCCCCTGGGACAGGTAACACTGAAGCTTTCTTT
TRBJ2-1 TRBV7-7 TRBD1 - CASSLVGDRPWFF TGTGCTAGCAGCTTAGTGGGGGACAGGCCCTGGTTCTTC
TRBJ1-1 TRBV2 - - CASSDPGAGRGTEAFF TGTGCCAGCAGTGACCCGGGGGCAGGGAGAGGGACTGAAGCTTTCTTT
TRBJ2-1 TRBV7-2 - - CASSLAYEQFF TGTGCCAGCAGCCTAGCGTATGAGCAGTTCTTC
TRBJ2-1 TRBV7-9 - - CASSLGQGAYNEQFF TGTGCCAGCAGCTTAGGGCAGGGTGCCTACAATGAGCAGTTCTTC
TRBJ2-1 TRBV19 - - CASNQERGSSYNEQFF TGTGCCAGTAACCAGGAACGGGGGAGCTCCTACAATGAGCAGTTCTTC